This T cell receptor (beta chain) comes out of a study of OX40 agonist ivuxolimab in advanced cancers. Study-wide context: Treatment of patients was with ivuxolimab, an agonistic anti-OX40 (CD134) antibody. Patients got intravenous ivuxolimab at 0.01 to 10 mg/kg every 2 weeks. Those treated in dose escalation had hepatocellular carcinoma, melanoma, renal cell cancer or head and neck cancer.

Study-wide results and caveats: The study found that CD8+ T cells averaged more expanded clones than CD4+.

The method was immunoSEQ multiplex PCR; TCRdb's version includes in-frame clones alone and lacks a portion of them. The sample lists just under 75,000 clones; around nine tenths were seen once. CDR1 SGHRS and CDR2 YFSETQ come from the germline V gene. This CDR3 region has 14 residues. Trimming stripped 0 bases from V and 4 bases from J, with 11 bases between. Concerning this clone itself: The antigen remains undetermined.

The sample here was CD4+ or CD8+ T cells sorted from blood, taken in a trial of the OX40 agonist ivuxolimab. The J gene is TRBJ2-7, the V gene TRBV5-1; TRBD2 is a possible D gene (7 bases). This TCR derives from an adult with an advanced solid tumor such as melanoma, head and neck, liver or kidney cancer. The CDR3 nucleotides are TGCGCCAGCAGCTTGGGCGGGGGCGTATACGAGCAGTACTTC. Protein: CASSLGGGVYEQYF.